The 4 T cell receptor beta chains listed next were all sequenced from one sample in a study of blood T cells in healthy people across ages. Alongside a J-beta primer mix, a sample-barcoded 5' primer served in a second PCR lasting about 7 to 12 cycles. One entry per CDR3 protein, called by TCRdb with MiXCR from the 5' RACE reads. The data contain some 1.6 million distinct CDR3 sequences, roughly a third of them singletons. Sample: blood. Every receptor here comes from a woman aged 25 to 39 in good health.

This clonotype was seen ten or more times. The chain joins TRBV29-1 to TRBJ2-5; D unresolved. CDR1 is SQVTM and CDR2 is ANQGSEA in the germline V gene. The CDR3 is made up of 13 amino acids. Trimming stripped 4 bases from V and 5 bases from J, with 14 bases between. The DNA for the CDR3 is TGCAGCGTTGTATGGGCCAGTGGGGAGACCCAGTACTTC. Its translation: CSVVWASGETQYF.

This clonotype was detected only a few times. CDR3 DNA sequence: TGCAGTGCGCGGACAGGGGGCTCTGGGGCCAACGTCCTGACTTTC. Translating gives CSARTGGSGANVLTF. The rearrangement joins TRBV20-1 to TRBJ2-6; TRBD1 matches at 10 bases. Trimming at V came to 6 bases and at J to 0 bases, leaving 2 bases not matched to a gene. The germline CDR1 and CDR2 sequences are DFQATT and SNEGSKA (reference sequence). The CDR3 is made up of 15 amino acids.

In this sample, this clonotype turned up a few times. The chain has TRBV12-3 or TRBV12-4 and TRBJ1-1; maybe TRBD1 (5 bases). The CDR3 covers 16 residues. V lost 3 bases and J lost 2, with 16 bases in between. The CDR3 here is CASSFRGARGNTEAFF. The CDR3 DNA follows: TGTGCCAGCAGTTTTCGAGGGGCTCGGGGAAACACTGAAGCTTTCTTT.

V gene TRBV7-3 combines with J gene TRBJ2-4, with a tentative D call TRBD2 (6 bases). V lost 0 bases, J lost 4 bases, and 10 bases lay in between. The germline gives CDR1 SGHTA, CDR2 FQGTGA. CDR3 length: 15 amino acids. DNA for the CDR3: TGTGCCAGCAGCTTAACTGTGGGGGGAAAAAACATTCAGTACTTC. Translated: CASSLTVGGKNIQYF.